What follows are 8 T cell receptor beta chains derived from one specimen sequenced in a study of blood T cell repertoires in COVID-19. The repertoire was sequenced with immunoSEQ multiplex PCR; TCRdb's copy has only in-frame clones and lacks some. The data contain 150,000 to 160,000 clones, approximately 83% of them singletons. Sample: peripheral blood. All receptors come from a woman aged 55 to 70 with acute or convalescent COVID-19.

In DNA, the CDR3 is TGTGCCAGCAGTATAATAGGGGCGGTCTACGAGCAGTACTTC. It specifies CASSIIGAVYEQYF. The rearrangement joins TRBV27 to TRBJ2-7, with TRBD1 as a possible D gene (5 bases). The germline V and J ends were trimmed by 5 bases and 3 bases, with 14 bases remaining between them. Germline CDR1 reads MNHEY; CDR2 reads SMNVEV (reference sequence). This CDR3 region has 14 residues.

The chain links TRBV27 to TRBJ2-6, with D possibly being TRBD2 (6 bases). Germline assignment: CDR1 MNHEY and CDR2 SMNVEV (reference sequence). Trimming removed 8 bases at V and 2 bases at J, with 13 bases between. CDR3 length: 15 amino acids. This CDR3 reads CASQPGEAGANVLTF. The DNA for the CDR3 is TGTGCCAGCCAACCCGGGGAGGCTGGGGCCAACGTCCTGACTTTC.

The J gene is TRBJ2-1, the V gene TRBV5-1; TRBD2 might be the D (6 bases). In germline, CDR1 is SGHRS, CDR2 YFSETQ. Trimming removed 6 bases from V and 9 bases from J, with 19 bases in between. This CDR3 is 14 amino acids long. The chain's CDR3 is CASTATGVGGEQFF. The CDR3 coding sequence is TGCGCCAGCACAGCGACGGGGGTCGGGGGTGAGCAGTTCTTC.

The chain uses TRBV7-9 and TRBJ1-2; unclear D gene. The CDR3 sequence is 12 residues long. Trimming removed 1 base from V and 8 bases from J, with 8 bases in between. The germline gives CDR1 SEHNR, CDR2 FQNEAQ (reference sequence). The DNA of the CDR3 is TGTGCCAGCAGCTTAGTGCTACCCGGCTACACCTTC. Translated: CASSLVLPGYTF.

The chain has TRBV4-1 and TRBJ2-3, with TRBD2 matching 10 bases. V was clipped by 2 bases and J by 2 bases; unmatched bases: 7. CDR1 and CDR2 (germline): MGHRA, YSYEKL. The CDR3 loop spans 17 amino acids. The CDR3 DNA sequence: TGCGCCAGCAGCCAATTCGCGACTAGCGGGTTCACAGATACGCAGTATTTT. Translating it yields CASSQFATSGFTDTQYF.

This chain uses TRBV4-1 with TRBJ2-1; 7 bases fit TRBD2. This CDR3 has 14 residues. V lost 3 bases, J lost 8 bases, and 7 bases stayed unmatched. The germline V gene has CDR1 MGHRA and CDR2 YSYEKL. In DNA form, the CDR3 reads TGCGCCAGCAGCCAGTGGGGGGGTGGCTATGAGCAGTTCTTC. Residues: CASSQWGGGYEQFF.

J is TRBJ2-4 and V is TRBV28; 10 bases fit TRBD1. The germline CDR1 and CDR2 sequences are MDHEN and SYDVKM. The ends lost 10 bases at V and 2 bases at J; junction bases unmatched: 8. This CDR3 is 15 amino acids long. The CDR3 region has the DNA TGTGCCATATCCGGGACAGGGGAACCCAAAAACATTCAGTACTTC. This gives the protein CAISGTGEPKNIQYF.

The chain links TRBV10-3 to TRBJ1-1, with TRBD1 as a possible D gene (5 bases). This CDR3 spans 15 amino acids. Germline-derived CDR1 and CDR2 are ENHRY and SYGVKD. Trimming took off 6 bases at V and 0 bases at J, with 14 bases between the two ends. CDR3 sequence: CAISTRGGMNTEAFF. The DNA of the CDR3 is TGTGCCATCAGCACAAGGGGCGGGATGAACACTGAAGCTTTCTTT.